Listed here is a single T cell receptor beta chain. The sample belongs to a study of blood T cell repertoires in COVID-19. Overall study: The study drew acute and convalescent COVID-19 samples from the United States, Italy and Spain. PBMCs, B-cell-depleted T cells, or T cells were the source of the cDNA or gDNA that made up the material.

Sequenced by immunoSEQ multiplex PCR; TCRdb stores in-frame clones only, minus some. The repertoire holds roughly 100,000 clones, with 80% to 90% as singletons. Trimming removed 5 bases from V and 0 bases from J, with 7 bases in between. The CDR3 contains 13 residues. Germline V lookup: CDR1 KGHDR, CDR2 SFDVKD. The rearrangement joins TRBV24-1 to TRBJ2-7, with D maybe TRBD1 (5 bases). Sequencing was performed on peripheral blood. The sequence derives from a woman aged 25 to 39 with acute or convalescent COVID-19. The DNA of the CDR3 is TGTGCCACCAGTGCGACAGACTCCTACGAGCAGTACTTC. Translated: CATSATDSYEQYF.